One and the same sample provided the 18 T cell receptor beta chains below, sequenced in a study of T cell responses to AZD1222 COVID-19 vaccine. Profiling relied on immunoSEQ multiplex PCR, and the TCRdb table lists in-frame clones only, not all of them. The sample has some 85,000 clones, about 90% seen once; the top ten hold roughly a quarter. The source was peripheral blood, collected on day 0 of AZD1222 vaccination. These receptors were collected from an adult in good health.

This clone was seen once. The V call is TRBV2, the J call TRBJ1-4; TRBD1 aligns across 7 bases. CDR1 and CDR2 (germline): SNHLY, FYNNEI. This CDR3 spans 15 amino acids. J gave up 4 bases and V 2 bases, and 4 bases lay outside the gene matches. CDR3 DNA sequence: TGTGCCAGCAGTGAAACAGGACAGGTTAATGAAAAACTGTTTTTT. It is translated as CASSETGQVNEKLFF.

The chain is built from TRBV6-2 or TRBV6-3 and TRBJ2-2, with 7 bases lining up with TRBD2. V trimming: 2 bases; J trimming: 0 bases; junction bases outside the gene matches: 3. This CDR3 has 16 amino acids. Germline assignment: CDR1 MNHEY and CDR2 SVGEGT. The CDR3 DNA reads as TGTGCCAGCAGTTACCTCCTAGCGGCGAACACCGGGGAGCTGTTTTTT. It is translated as CASSYLLAANTGELFF.

The chain has TRBV25-1 and TRBJ2-3; 10 bases line up with TRBD2. V lost 0 bases to trimming and J lost 8 bases; unmatched junction nucleotides: 11. The CDR3 runs to 17 residues. Germline values: CDR1 MGHDK, CDR2 SYGVNS. CDR3 coding DNA: TGTGCCAGCAGTGAATATACGGCTAGCGGGGGATATGGTACGCAGTATTTT. Translating it yields CASSEYTASGGYGTQYF.

The CDR3 nucleotides read TGCAGCGTTGTTGGTACTCGCTACGAGCAGTACTTC. Encoded protein: CSVVGTRYEQYF. The chain combines TRBV29-1 with TRBJ2-7; D gene unclear. Germline CDR1 is SQVTM and CDR2 is ANQGSEA. The CDR3 is 12 amino acids. Trimming cost V 4 bases and J 3 bases, with 10 bases left between them.

This chain connects TRBV7-8 to TRBJ1-1; D is unclear. V dropped 5 bases and J dropped 2 bases, with 15 bases sitting between them. Germline lookup yields CDR1 SGHVS and CDR2 FQNEAQ. The CDR3 is made up of 15 amino acids. As DNA, the CDR3 is TGTGCCAGCAGCCCCTCCCGGCATACCAACACTGAAGCTTTCTTT. Protein sequence: CASSPSRHTNTEAFF. Full variable domain (remainder filled in from reference TRBV7-8 and TRBJ1-1): GAGVSQSPRYKVAKRGQDVALRCDPISGHVSLFWYQQALGQGPEFLTYFQNEAQLDKSGLPSDRFFAERPEGSVSTLKIQRTQQEDSAVYLCASSPSRHTNTEAFFGQGTRLTVV.

The V gene is TRBV11-2, the J gene TRBJ2-7; 7 bases line up with TRBD2. The CDR3 loop spans 14 amino acids. Germline-derived CDR1 and CDR2 are SGHAT and FQNNGV. After removal of 4 bases from V and 6 bases from J, the junction contained 9 bases not matched to a gene. The CDR3 here is CASSYAQGGSEQYF. The CDR3 DNA follows: TGTGCCAGCAGCTACGCCCAGGGCGGGAGCGAGCAGTACTTC.

The chain combines TRBV12-5 with TRBJ2-1, with 10 bases lining up with TRBD2. This CDR3 is 21 amino acids long. The trim removed 5 bases at V and 8 bases at J, leaving 27 bases unmatched. Germline values: CDR1 LGHNT, CDR2 FRNRAP. The CDR3 DNA sequence: TGTGCTAGTGGTCCGAGAGCGGGAGGGCCTTTGGGGATAAAAGAGGTTGATGAGCAGTTCTTC. It codes for CASGPRAGGPLGIKEVDEQFF.

The J gene is TRBJ2-2, the V gene TRBV20-1; possible D gene TRBD1, 6 bases. V lost 6 bases, J lost 7 bases, and 9 bases lay in between. Germline V lookup: CDR1 DFQATT, CDR2 SNEGSKA (reference sequence). The CDR3 runs to 11 residues. The CDR3 sequence is CSALTGGELFF. The CDR3 coding sequence is TGCAGTGCCCTGACAGGCGGGGAGCTGTTTTTT.

This clone was detected once. The gene calls are TRBV30 and TRBJ1-5; D not certain. The V gene lost 0 bases and the J gene lost 0 bases, with 18 bases spanning the gap. Per the germline V gene, CDR1 is GTSNPN and CDR2 is SVGIG (reference sequence). The CDR3 has 18 residues. CDR3: CAWSVGRVSSYSNQPQHF. CDR3 sequence (DNA): TGTGCCTGGAGTGTAGGTAGGGTTAGCAGCTATAGCAATCAGCCCCAGCATTTT.

This clone came up once. This sequence joins TRBV5-4 and TRBJ1-2; perhaps TRBD1 as D (5 bases). CDR3 size: 14 residues. With 4 bases removed from V and 1 base from J, the gap between germline ends came to 11 bases. CDR1 is SGHNT, CDR2 YYREEE, per germline (reference sequence). The CDR3: CASSPVGGNYGYTF. CDR3 DNA: TGTGCCAGCAGCCCCGTTGGGGGTAACTATGGCTACACCTTC.

The chain uses TRBV19 and TRBJ2-7; D is possibly TRBD2 (5 bases). Looked up from germline, CDR1 is LNHDA and CDR2 is SQIVND (reference sequence). There are 16 residues in the CDR3. Deletions cut 4 bases from V and 2 bases from J, with 18 bases between. CDR3 sequence reads: CASSKGGREPPYEQYF. The CDR3 coding sequence is TGTGCCAGTAGTAAAGGAGGTAGGGAGCCTCCCTACGAGCAGTACTTC.

The gene calls are TRBV11-3 and TRBJ1-1; no clear D gene. This CDR3 is built from 12 residues. Germline values: CDR1 SGHNT, CDR2 YENEEA. Trimming took off 5 bases at V and 3 bases at J, with 7 bases between the two ends. CDR3 loop: CASSRTDTEAFF. The CDR3 region has the DNA TGTGCCAGCAGCCGGACTGACACTGAAGCTTTCTTT.

The chain has TRBV6-5 and TRBJ2-3, with 13 bases aligning to TRBD2. Trimming cost V 0 bases and J 6 bases; bases outside gene matches: 3. CDR1 and CDR2 (germline): MNHEY, SVGAGI. The CDR3 is made up of 16 amino acids. The CDR3 coding sequence is TGTGCCAGCAGTTACTCCACTAGCGGGAGGGAGGATACGCAGTATTTT. Protein sequence: CASSYSTSGREDTQYF.

This rearrangement joins TRBV29-1 to TRBJ1-4; D remains ambiguous. The CDR3 has 13 amino acids. The germline V gene encodes CDR1 SQVTM and CDR2 ANQGSEA. The germline V and J ends were trimmed by 5 bases and 7 bases, with 14 bases remaining between them. The CDR3 nucleotides read TGCAGCGTTAGTGACTCCTTAGGTGAAAAACTGTTTTTT. This sequence encodes CSVSDSLGEKLFF. The whole variable domain, remainder taken from reference TRBV29-1 and TRBJ1-4, is SAVISQKPSRDICQRGTSLTIQCQVDSQVTMMFWYRQQPGQSLTLIATANQGSEATYESGFVIDKFPISRPNLTFSTLTVSNMSPEDSSIYLCSVSDSLGEKLFFGSGTQLSVL.

V usage is TRBV30 and J usage is TRBJ1-5; D remains unclear. Trimming took 2 bases from V and 6 from J, leaving 11 bases between them. The germline gives CDR1 GTSNPN, CDR2 SVGIG (reference sequence). This CDR3 is built from 13 residues. CDR3 loop: CAWSSLGSQPQHF. DNA of the CDR3: TGTGCCTGGAGTAGTCTTGGAAGTCAGCCCCAGCATTTT.

The V call is TRBV7-3, the J call TRBJ2-7; D not resolved. Trimming left V 1 base short and J 11 bases short, with 15 bases between. The germline V gene has CDR1 SGHTA and CDR2 FQGTGA. The CDR3 runs 13 residues. CDR3 sequence reads: CASSLNGNTDKYF. DNA of the CDR3: TGTGCCAGCAGCTTAAATGGGAACACGGATAAGTACTTC.

This sequence joins TRBV5-6 and TRBJ2-3; 7 positions agree with TRBD2. The germline gives CDR1 SGHDT, CDR2 YYEEEE. The CDR3 has 15 residues. V shed 4 bases and J 6 bases; nucleotides not matched to a gene: 11. The chain's CDR3 is CASSRDWGGVDTQYF. Written as DNA, the CDR3 is TGTGCCAGCAGCCGAGACTGGGGGGGAGTTGATACGCAGTATTTT.

The chain uses TRBV28 and TRBJ1-5; D gene ambiguous. V was clipped by 4 bases and J by 4 bases, with 5 bases between them. The CDR3 is 12 residues long. Germline values: CDR1 MDHEN, CDR2 SYDVKM. The DNA of the CDR3 is TGTGCCAGCAGTTCACTAAATCAGCCCCAGCATTTT. Its protein product is CASSSLNQPQHF.